This TCR beta chain is from a study of T cells after yellow fever vaccination. Overall study findings and caveats: Once the booster was given, most primary-vaccination clones reappeared, at about 96% for CD4 and more than 85% for CD8.

Each CDR3 protein gets one entry after TCRdb re-called the 5' RACE reads with MiXCR. The top ten clones hold 14% of a sample with some 560,000 distinct CDR3 sequences, about a fifth of them seen once. This clonotype was found a few times. Its target is unknown. Trimming removed 4 bases at V and 7 bases at J, with 16 bases between. There are 15 residues in the CDR3. This TCR was sampled from a young man who received the YFV17D yellow fever vaccine. This sample comprised PBMCs, obtained 15 days after the yellow fever booster vaccination. J is TRBJ1-4 and V is TRBV12-3 or TRBV12-4, with D uncertain. The CDR3 here is CASSSGPLEGEKLFF. The CDR3 bases are TGTGCCAGCAGTTCCGGGCCTTTGGAGGGTGAAAAACTGTTTTTT.